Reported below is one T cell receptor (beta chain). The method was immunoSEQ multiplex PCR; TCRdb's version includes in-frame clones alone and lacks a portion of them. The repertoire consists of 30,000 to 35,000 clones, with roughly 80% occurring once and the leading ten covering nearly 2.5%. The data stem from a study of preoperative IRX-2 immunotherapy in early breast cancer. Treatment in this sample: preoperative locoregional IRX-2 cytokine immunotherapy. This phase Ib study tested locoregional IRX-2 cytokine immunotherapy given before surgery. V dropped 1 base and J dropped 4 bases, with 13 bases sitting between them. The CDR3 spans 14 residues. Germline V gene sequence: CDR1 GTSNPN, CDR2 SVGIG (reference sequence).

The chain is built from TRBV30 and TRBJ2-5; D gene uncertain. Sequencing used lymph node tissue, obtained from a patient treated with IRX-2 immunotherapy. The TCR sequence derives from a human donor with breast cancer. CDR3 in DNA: TGTGCCTGGAGTGCAACAGTCATCCGAGAGACCCAGTACTTC. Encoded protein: CAWSATVIRETQYF.